The 6 T cell receptor beta chains below were found in one sample sequenced in a study of siplizumab effects on memory and regulatory T cells. Profiling relied on immunoSEQ multiplex PCR, and the TCRdb table lists in-frame clones only, not all of them. Here the sample spans around 110,000 clones, approximately 94% being singletons. Sequencing used non-Treg CD4+ T cells sorted from blood. The receptor source for this set is a human donor in good health.

The table lists this clone with a count of one. This chain uses TRBV15 with TRBJ1-2, with D unclear. This CDR3 comprises 14 residues. V dropped 1 base and J dropped 0 bases, with 6 bases sitting between them. Germline CDR1 LNHNV, CDR2 YYDKDF (reference sequence). The CDR3 DNA follows: TGTGCCACCAGCAGAGCCACCTCTAACTATGGCTACACCTTC. Protein sequence: CATSRATSNYGYTF.

J is TRBJ1-2 and V is TRBV7-2; 11 bases are shared with TRBD1. CDR3 length: 16 residues. With 4 bases clipped from V and 2 bases from J, the junction kept 6 bases outside the gene matches. Germline CDR1 and CDR2: SGHTA and FQGNSA. CDR3 coding DNA: TGTGCCAGCAGCTATTACAGGACAGGGGGCAACTATGGCTACACCTTC. It specifies CASSYYRTGGNYGYTF.

The rearrangement joins TRBV5-1 to TRBJ2-3; D gene ambiguous. The length of the CDR3 is 12 residues. CDR1 is SGHRS, CDR2 YFSETQ, per germline. Trimming removed 5 bases at V and 4 bases at J, with 8 bases between. CDR3 in amino acids: CASRDGADTQYF. The CDR3 coding sequence is TGCGCCAGCAGGGATGGCGCAGATACGCAGTATTTT.

The CDR3 coding sequence is TGTGCCAGCAGTTTCGGACAGCCCAATAGCAATCAGCCCCAGCATTTT. It translates to CASSFGQPNSNQPQHF. V gene TRBV6-5 combines with J gene TRBJ1-5; a weak D match, TRBD1 (6 bases). CDR1 is MNHEY and CDR2 is SVGAGI in the germline V gene. V lost 4 bases and J lost 0, with 13 bases in between. The CDR3 is 16 residues long.

The chain is built from TRBV18 and TRBJ2-7, with D possibly TRBD2 on 6 matching bases. Between the trimmed V and J ends, which lost 1 base and 0 bases, there was a span of 16 bases. CDR3 length: 17 amino acids. Germline CDR1 is KGHSH and CDR2 is LQKENI. Written as DNA, the CDR3 is TGTGCCAGCTCACCACTGTCCCGGGACTCTATCTCCTACGAGCAGTACTTC. Translation: CASSPLSRDSISYEQYF. The variable domain in full, completed from reference TRBV18 and TRBJ2-7, reads NAGVMQNPRHLVRRRGQEARLRCSPMKGHSHVYWYRQLPEEGLKFMVYLQKENIIDESGMPKERFSAEFPKEGPSILRIQQVVRGDSAAYFCASSPLSRDSISYEQYFGPGTRLTVT.

The CDR3 loop reads CASSLGRIATDEQFF. In nucleotides, the CDR3 is TGTGCCAGCTCCCTAGGACGGATTGCGACGGATGAGCAGTTCTTC. V and J are TRBV18 and TRBJ2-1; D ambiguous. CDR1 is KGHSH, CDR2 LQKENI, per germline. V was shortened by 6 bases and J by 8 bases, with 20 bases between the two germline ends. The CDR3 spans 15 residues.